This TCR beta chain was sequenced in a study of cytomegalovirus exposure and HLA in healthy donors. Germline V gene lookup returns CDR1 MGHDK and CDR2 SYGVNS. This CDR3 is 17 amino acids long. The V gene end was trimmed by 5 bases and the J gene end by 1 base; junction bases not matched to a gene: 9. The primer mix had 60 Vbeta and 13 Jbeta primers. TCRdb keeps only in-frame clones here, not all; method: immunoSEQ multiplex PCR. The profile covers roughly 150,000 clones, with around 77% appearing a single time and around 4.8% taken by the ten largest. The sample holds a few counts of this clone. This sequence originates from a man aged 25 to 40 in good health. Sequences were obtained from PBMCs. The V and J genes are TRBV25-1 and TRBJ2-2; the match to TRBD1 covers 8 bases. The CDR3 here is CASSLSLQGVNTGELFF. DNA of the CDR3: TGTGCCAGCAGTCTATCCCTACAGGGGGTGAACACCGGGGAGCTGTTTTTT.